The 19 T cell receptor beta chains below were found in one sample sequenced in a study of tumor and adjacent non-tumor tissue in lung cancer listed by TCRdb under 2018. RNA was isolated from bulk, unsorted tissue, and RNA quality was assessed with a NanoDrop ND-1000 and an Agilent 2100. The library was produced with multiplex PCR. The data were produced on an Illumina HiSeq 2500. TCRbeta libraries were constructed through three rounds of nested PCR with primers (Table S4) according to protocols modified from ARM-PCR. The public reads were reanalyzed by TCRdb: fastp trimming at Q25, MiXCR alignment, in-frame beta chains only. CDR3 protein sequences are deduplicated, and each keeps its most common genes and DNA. For this sample there are over 85,000 distinct CDR3 sequences; nearly 85% appear just once. Approximately 22% of the sample belongs to the ten largest clones. The sequenced sample was lung tumor tissue. All receptors derive from a man between 70 and 80 years old with non-small cell lung cancer.

The gene calls are TRBV11-2 and TRBJ2-7, with D hard to call. The CDR3 is 13 amino acids. The germline V gene encodes CDR1 SGHAT and CDR2 FQNNGV. The CDR3 nucleotides read TGTGCCATCAGCTTAGCAGTAGCTCTCGAGCAGTGCGTC. Translation gives CAISLAVALEQCV.

This clonotype was counted once. Germline is not matched at one junction end, which may reflect a read error. V gene TRBV6-5 combines with J gene TRBJ2-5, with 9 bases identical to TRBD1. This CDR3 is built from 17 residues. The germline gives CDR1 MNHEY, CDR2 SVGAGI. CDR3 nucleotide sequence: TGTGCAATCAGTTCCGCCGGGACAGGGTTCCCACAAGAGACCCAATACTTC. It specifies CAISSAGTGFPQETQYF.

The rearrangement links TRBV25-1 to TRBJ2-5, with a tentative D call TRBD2 (5 bases). Germline assignment: CDR1 MGHDK and CDR2 SYGVNS. The CDR3 spans 12 residues. Trimming removed 1 base from V and 7 bases from J, with 7 bases in between. The CDR3 coding sequence is TGTGCCAGCAGTGAATTCGAGGGGACCCAGTACTTC. This encodes CASSEFEGTQYF.

This clonotype appeared a few times. The junction does not match germline at one end; this may be a read error. The chain joins TRBV6-1 to TRBJ1-5; D not certain. Germline V gives CDR1 MNHNS, CDR2 SASEGT. This CDR3 contains 14 residues. The CDR3 region is CASSTGISNQPQHF. CDR3 bases: TGTGCCAGCAGCACGGGGATTAGCAATCAGCCCCAACATTTT.

The gene calls are TRBV6-6 and TRBJ1-5, with a weak D call TRBD1 (5 bases). There are 16 residues in the CDR3. Germline assignment: CDR1 MNHNY and CDR2 SVGAGI (reference sequence). V was trimmed by 8 bases and J by 0 bases, leaving 17 bases between them. CDR3 sequence: CASAWTSEFSNQPQHF. CDR3 nucleotide sequence: TGTGCCAGCGCCTGGACAAGCGAGTTTAGCAATCAGCCCCAGCATTTT.

This clonotype is medium-sized (0.01 to 0.1%) within its sample. This sequence joins TRBV11-2 and TRBJ1-1; perhaps TRBD1 as D (5 bases). Between the trimmed V and J ends, which lost 5 bases and 4 bases, there was a span of 17 bases. Germline V lookup: CDR1 SGHAT, CDR2 FQNNGV. The CDR3 is 15 amino acids. The CDR3 reads CASSPPNVGGTEAFF. The DNA for the CDR3 is TGTGCCAGCAGCCCCCCCAACGTTGGGGGCACTGAAGCTTTCTTT. The variable domain in full, completed from reference TRBV11-2 and TRBJ1-1, reads EAGVAQSPRYKIIEKRQSVAFWCNPISGHATLYWYQQILGQGPKLLIQFQNNGVVDDSQLPKDRFSAERLKGVDSTLKIQPAKLEDSAVYLCASSPPNVGGTEAFFGQGTRLTVV.

Comments on this clonotype: A junction end diverges from the germline sequence, so it may reflect a read error. The chain is built from TRBV12-3 or TRBV12-4 and TRBJ1-2; D is unclear. The CDR3 contains 13 residues. The DNA of the CDR3 is TGCGCCAGCAGTTTCGGGCCGAAGTATGGCTACACCTTC. This sequence encodes CASSFGPKYGYTF.

In its sample, this clonotype was seen once. The V and J genes are TRBV7-8 and TRBJ2-5; 7 nucleotides match TRBD2. The CDR3 runs 15 residues. With 5 bases clipped from V and 1 base from J, the junction kept 7 bases outside the gene matches. The germline V gene has CDR1 SGHVS and CDR2 FQNEAQ. The CDR3 bases are TGTGCCAGCAGCCCCATGGGAGGGGTCCAAGAGACCCAGTACTTC. Protein: CASSPMGGVQETQYF.

For this clonotype: Here the CDR3 omits its conserved ending phenylalanine or tryptophan, so a read error is the likely source. The chain recombines TRBV10-3 with TRBJ2-1; D is possibly TRBD2 (5 bases). This CDR3 is built from 13 residues. In germline, CDR1 is ENHRY, CDR2 SYGVKD. This CDR3 is CASRDSSYSEQFI. The CDR3, as DNA: TGTGCCAGCCGGGATAGCTCCTACAGTGAGCAGTTCATC.

Details on this clonotype: A much more abundant neighbour one base away suggests this may be a read error. The chain couples TRBV20-1 to TRBJ1-5; unclear D gene. This CDR3 spans 13 amino acids. Germline V gives CDR1 DFQATT, CDR2 SNEGSKA (reference sequence). V was trimmed by 3 bases and J by 6 bases, leaving 12 bases between them. CDR3 coding DNA: TGCAGTGCTAGGTCGGGTTACAGTCAGCCCCAGCATTTT. It specifies CSARSGYSQPQHF.

In the case of this clonotype: Mismatch with germline at one junction end may stem from a read error. V and J are TRBV4-1 and TRBJ2-5; no reliable D call. Germline V gene sequence: CDR1 MGHRA, CDR2 YSYEKL. The CDR3 covers 14 residues. The DNA of the CDR3 is TGCACCAGCAGCCAACAGTGGGTGCAAGAGACACAGTATTTC. As protein: CTSSQQWVQETQYF.

For this clonotype: A much bigger clone sits one base away, suggesting this may be a read error. The chain joins TRBV28 to TRBJ2-3; tentatively, D is TRBD2 (5 bases). The CDR3 covers 17 residues. V lost 10 bases, J lost 1 base, and 24 bases lay in between. The germline CDR1 and CDR2 sequences are MDHEN and SYDVKM. The CDR3 sequence: CATSQRRGGVCTDTQYF. The DNA for the CDR3 is TGTGCCACCTCACAGCGGAGAGGAGGCGTATGCACAGATACGCAGTATTTT. Full variable domain (remainder filled in from reference TRBV28 and TRBJ2-3): DVKVTQSSRYLVKRTGEKVFLECVQDMDHENMFWYRQDPGLGLRLIYFSYDVKMKEKGDIPEGYSVSREKKERFSLILESASTNQTSMYLCATSQRRGGVCTDTQYFGPGTRLTVL.

This clonotype has at least ten counts. The rearrangement joins TRBV18 to TRBJ1-5, with D tentatively TRBD1 (6 bases). CDR3 length: 14 residues. Looked up from germline, CDR1 is KGHSH and CDR2 is LQKENI. V was shortened by 6 bases and J by 0 bases, with 9 bases between the two germline ends. The CDR3 is CASSHRDSNQPQHF. The CDR3 DNA follows: TGTGCCAGCTCCCACAGGGATAGCAATCAGCCCCAGCATTTT.

About this clonotype itself: At one end the junction does not follow the germline gene, possibly because of a read error. The rearrangement links TRBV4-2 to TRBJ1-2; D unclear. Germline CDR1 LGHNA, CDR2 YNFKEQ. This CDR3 is 18 amino acids long. The CDR3 loop is CASGQEPSLGPFNYGYTF. The CDR3 region has the DNA TGTGCCAGCGGCCAAGAACCGAGCCTAGGACCGTTTAACTATGGCTACACCTTC.

This clonotype appeared a single time. The junction differs from germline at one of its ends, possibly a read error. This chain uses TRBV28 with TRBJ2-7, with a possible D match to TRBD2 (6 bases). The CDR3 is made up of 15 amino acids. Germline V gene data show CDR1 as MDHEN and CDR2 as SYDVKM. CDR3 DNA: TGTGCCAACACTTCCTGGCGGACCGGGGGTTACGACCAGTACTTC. It encodes CANTSWRTGGYDQYF.

This sequence joins TRBV10-3 and TRBJ2-1, with a tentative D call TRBD2 (5 bases). CDR3 length equals 15 residues. The germline V gene encodes CDR1 ENHRY and CDR2 SYGVKD. The V end was cut by 6 bases, the J end by 4 bases, with 16 bases between. The CDR3 sequence: CAISQMGSSYNEQFF. The CDR3 nucleotides read TGTGCCATCAGCCAAATGGGGAGCTCATACAATGAGCAGTTCTTC.

The chain has TRBV6-5 and TRBJ1-2; a possible D gene is TRBD1 (5 bases). Deletions cut 7 bases from V and 8 bases from J, with 20 bases between. Germline-derived CDR1 and CDR2 are MNHEY and SVGAGI. This CDR3 contains 14 residues. CDR3 in DNA: TGTGCCAGCATCTTCGGAGGGGCACAGCAGGGCTACACCTTC. Translation gives CASIFGGAQQGYTF.

The V gene is TRBV6-1, the J gene TRBJ2-6; the match to TRBD2 covers 11 bases. The germline V gene has CDR1 MNHNS and CDR2 SASEGT. The J segment lost 19 bases and the V segment lost 8 bases, leaving 28 bases of the junction unmatched. The CDR3 consists of 18 residues. CDR3 bases: TGTGCCAGCGATCCGGGACTAGCGGCACACTCTGGGGCCAACGTCATAACTTTC. This sequence encodes CASDPGLAAHSGANVITF.

With regard to this clonotype: Without the conserved terminal phenylalanine or tryptophan, this CDR3 likely stems from a read error. It is unclear where the CDR3 begins or ends on the DNA, so no DNA is shown, and the CDR3 is as TCRdb lists it. The chain has TRBV5-6 and TRBJ1-6; TRBD1, the D gene given by the table, was not confirmed from the DNA. Germline lookup yields CDR1 SGHDT and CDR2 YYEEEE. The CDR3 length equals 15 residues, ends included. The CDR3 protein is CASSLKWGGNSPLRY.